This T cell receptor (beta chain) derives from a study of blood T cells in healthy people across ages. A sample-barcoded 5' primer and a J-beta primer mix were used in a second PCR of roughly 7 to 12 cycles. MiXCR, run by TCRdb on the 5' RACE reads, gives a single entry per CDR3 protein. The sample comprises hundreds of thousands of distinct CDR3 sequences, about 30% of which are singletons, and about a sixth rests with the top ten. Findings and limits, study-wide: Long-lived and aged donors differed, with more naive CD4+ cells and higher diversity in the long-lived.

A word on this clonotype: The target antigen is unknown.

Germline values: CDR1 MGHRA, CDR2 YSYEKL. This CDR3 is 17 amino acids long. Losses at the gene ends were 3 bases for V and 1 base for J; bases not matched to a gene: 6. The receptor was derived from a woman of 80 years or more in good health. The chain carries TRBV4-1 and TRBJ2-2; 9 nucleotides agree with TRBD1. Specimen: blood. The CDR3 sequence: CASSHFGTGKNTGELFF. The CDR3 DNA reads as TGCGCCAGCAGCCACTTCGGGACAGGGAAGAACACCGGGGAGCTGTTTTTT.